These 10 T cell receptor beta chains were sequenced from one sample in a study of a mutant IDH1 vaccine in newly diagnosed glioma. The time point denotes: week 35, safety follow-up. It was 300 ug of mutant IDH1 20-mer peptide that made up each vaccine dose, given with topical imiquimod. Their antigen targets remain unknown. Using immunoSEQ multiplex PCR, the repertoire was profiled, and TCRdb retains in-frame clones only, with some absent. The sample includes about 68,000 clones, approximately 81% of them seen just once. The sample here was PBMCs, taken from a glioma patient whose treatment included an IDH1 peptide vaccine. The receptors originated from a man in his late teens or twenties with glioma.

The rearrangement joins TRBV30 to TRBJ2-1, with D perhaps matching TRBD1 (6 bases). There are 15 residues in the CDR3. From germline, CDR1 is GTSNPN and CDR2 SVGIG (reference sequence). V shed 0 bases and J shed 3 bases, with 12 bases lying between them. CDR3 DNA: TGTGCCTGGAGTGTACCGAGGGGGAACTACAATGAGCAGTTCTTC. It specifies CAWSVPRGNYNEQFF. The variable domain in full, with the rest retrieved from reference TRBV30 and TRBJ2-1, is SQTIHQWPATLVQPVGSPLSLECTVEGTSNPNLYWYRQAAGRGLQLLFYSVGIGQISSEVPQNLSASRPQDRQFILSSKKLLLSDSGFYLCAWSVPRGNYNEQFFGPGTRLTVL.

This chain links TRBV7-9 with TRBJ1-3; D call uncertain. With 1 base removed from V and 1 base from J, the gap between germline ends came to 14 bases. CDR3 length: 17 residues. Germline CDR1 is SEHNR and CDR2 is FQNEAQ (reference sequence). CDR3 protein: CASSLDAQIVSGNTIYF. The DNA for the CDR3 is TGTGCCAGCAGCTTAGACGCGCAGATAGTATCTGGAAACACCATATATTTT.

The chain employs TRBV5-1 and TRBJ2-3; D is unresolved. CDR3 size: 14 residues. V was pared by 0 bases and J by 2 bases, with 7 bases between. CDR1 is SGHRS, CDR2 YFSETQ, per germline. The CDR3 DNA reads TGCGCCAGCAGCTTGGGCAGGACCACAGATACGCAGTATTTT. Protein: CASSLGRTTDTQYF.

The CDR3: CASSRRFEAGDTDTQYF. The CDR3 bases are TGTGCCAGCAGCCGGCGCTTTGAAGCGGGAGACACAGATACGCAGTATTTT. The genes are TRBV7-9 and TRBJ2-3, with 8 bases lining up with TRBD2. This CDR3 is 17 amino acids long. V lost 5 bases and J lost 2; bases outside the gene matches: 12. Germline assignment: CDR1 SEHNR and CDR2 FQNEAQ (reference sequence). Full variable domain (rest looked up from reference TRBV7-9 and TRBJ2-3): DTGVSQNPRHKITKRGQNVTFRCDPISEHNRLYWYRQTLGQGPEFLTYFQNEAQLEKSRLLSDRFSAERPKGSFSTLEIQRTEQGDSAMYLCASSRRFEAGDTDTQYFGPGTRLTVL.

The CDR3 here is CASSDPRGGARGYTF. The CDR3 bases are TGTGCCAGTAGTGACCCTCGGGGGGGGGCGCGTGGCTACACCTTC. This chain links TRBV19 with TRBJ1-2, with D perhaps TRBD1 (6 bases). V lost 5 bases and J 7 bases, leaving 20 bases between the germline ends. This CDR3 contains 15 residues. Germline V gives CDR1 LNHDA, CDR2 SQIVND (reference sequence). Combining the CDR3 with reference TRBV19 and TRBJ1-2 gives the whole variable domain DGGITQSPKYLFRKEGQNVTLSCEQNLNHDAMYWYRQDPGQGLRLIYYSQIVNDFQKGDIAEGYSVSREKKESFPLTVTSAQKNPTAFYLCASSDPRGGARGYTFGSGTRLTVV.

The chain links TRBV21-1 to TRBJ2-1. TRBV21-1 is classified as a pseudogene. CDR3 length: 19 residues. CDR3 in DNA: TGTGCCAGCAGCAAAGGCCCTCGGTGGAAGAAGCTTGAACTTCGTGAGCAGTTCTTC. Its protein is CASSKGPRWKKLELREQFF.

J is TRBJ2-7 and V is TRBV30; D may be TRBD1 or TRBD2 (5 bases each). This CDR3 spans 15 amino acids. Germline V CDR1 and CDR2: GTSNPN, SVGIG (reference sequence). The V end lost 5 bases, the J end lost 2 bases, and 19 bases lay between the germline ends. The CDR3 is CAWARLGEIPYEQYF. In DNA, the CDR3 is TGTGCCTGGGCCAGACTGGGGGAAATCCCCTACGAGCAGTACTTC.

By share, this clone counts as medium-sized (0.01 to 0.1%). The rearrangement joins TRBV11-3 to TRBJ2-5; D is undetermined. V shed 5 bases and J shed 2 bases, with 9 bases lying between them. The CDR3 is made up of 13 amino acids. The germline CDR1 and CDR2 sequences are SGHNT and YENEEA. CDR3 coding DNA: TGTGCCAGCAGCAATAGCCCTCAAGAGACCCAGTACTTC. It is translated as CASSNSPQETQYF.

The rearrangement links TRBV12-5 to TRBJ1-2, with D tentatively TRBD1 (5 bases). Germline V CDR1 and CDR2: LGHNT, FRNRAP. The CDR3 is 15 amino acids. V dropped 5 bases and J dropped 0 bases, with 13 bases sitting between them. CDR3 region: CASGPDGAANYGYTF. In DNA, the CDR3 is TGTGCTAGTGGTCCCGACGGGGCAGCTAACTATGGCTACACCTTC.

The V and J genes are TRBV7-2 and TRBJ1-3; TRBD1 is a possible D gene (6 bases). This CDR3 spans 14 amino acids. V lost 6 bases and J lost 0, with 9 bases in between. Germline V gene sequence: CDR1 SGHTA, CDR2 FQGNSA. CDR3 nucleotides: TGTGCCAGCAGGGACAGTGGCTCTGGAAACACCATATATTTT. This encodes CASRDSGSGNTIYF.